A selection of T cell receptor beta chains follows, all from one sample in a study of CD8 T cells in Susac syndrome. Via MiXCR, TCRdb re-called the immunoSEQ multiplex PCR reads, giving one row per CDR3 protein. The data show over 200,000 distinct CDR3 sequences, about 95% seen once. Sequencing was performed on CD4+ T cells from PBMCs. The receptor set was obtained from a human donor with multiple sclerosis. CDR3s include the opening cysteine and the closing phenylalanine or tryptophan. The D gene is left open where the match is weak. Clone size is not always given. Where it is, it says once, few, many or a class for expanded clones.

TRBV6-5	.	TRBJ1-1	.	TGTGCCAGCAGTTACTCAGGAGGTCTCGGACGGAACACTGAAGCTTTCTTT	CASSYSGGLGRNTEAFF
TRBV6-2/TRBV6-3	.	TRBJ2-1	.	TGTGCCAGCAGTTTCGCAGCTGGTGAGCAGTTCTTC	CASSFAAGEQFF
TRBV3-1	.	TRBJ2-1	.	TGTGCCAGCAGCCCGACAGCCGTGGGGCTATTGGTGGGATCTGAGCAGTTCTTC	CASSPTAVGLLVGSEQFF
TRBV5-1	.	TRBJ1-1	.	TGCGCCAGCAGCCCACAGGGTCTGGGTGAAGCTTTCTTT	CASSPQGLGEAFF
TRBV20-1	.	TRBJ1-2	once	TGCAGTGCTTCCCCCAGGAGCTATGGCTACACCTTC	CSASPRSYGYTF
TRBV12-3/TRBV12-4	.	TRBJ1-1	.	TGTGCCAGCAGTTTAGACAGGGCGGGCACTGAAGCTTTCTTT	CASSLDRAGTEAFF
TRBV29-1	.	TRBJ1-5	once	TGCAGCGTTGGGTTTGCTGGCAATCAGCCCCAGCATTTT	CSVGFAGNQPQHF
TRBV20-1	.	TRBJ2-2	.	TGCAGTGCCCCCAGGTGGGCGGGACCGGCGAACACCGGGGAGCTGTTTTTT	CSAPRWAGPANTGELFF
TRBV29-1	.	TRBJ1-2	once	TGCAGCGTTGAGTCTCGACGGTATGGCTACACCTTC	CSVESRRYGYTF
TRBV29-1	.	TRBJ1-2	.	TGCAGCGTTGAAGATCCGGACAGCTACTATGGCTACACCTTC	CSVEDPDSYYGYTF
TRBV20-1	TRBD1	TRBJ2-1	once	TGCAGTGCTAATCAACCCACAGGGGAGTACTACAATGAGCAGTTCTTC	CSANQPTGEYYNEQFF
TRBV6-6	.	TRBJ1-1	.	TGTGCCTTCGTCAGAAGCATGAACACTGAAGCTTTCTTT	CAFVRSMNTEAFF